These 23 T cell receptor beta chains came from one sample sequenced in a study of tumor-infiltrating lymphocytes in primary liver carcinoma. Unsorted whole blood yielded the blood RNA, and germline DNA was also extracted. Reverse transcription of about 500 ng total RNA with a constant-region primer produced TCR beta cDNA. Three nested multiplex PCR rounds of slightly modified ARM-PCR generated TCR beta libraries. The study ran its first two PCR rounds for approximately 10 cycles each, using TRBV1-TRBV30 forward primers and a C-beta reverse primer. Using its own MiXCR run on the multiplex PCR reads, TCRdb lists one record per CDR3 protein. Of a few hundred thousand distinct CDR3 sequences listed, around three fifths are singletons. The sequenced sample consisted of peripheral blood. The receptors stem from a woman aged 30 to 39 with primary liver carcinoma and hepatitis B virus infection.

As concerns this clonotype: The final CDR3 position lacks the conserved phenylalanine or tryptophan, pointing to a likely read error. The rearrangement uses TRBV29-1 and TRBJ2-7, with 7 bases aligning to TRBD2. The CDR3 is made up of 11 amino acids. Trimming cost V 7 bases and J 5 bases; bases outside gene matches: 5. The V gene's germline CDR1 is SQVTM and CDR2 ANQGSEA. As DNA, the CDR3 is TGCAGCGCCGGGAGGAGCGACGAGCAGTACTTA. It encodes CSAGRSDEQYL.

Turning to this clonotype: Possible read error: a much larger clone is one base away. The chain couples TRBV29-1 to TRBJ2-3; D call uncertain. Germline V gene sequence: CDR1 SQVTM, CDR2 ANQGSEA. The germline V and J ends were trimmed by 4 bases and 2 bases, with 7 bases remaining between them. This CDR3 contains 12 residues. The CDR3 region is CSVAATTDTQYF. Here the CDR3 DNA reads TGCAGCGTTGCAGCGACCACAGATACGCAGTATTTT.

The CDR3 DNA follows: TGTGCCAGCAGCTTTGACGGACCATTGGTCTACGAGCAGTACTTC. As protein: CASSFDGPLVYEQYF. This chain links TRBV11-2 with TRBJ2-7; no clear D. V lost 3 bases to trimming and J lost 3 bases, with 15 bases between them. The CDR3 sequence is 15 residues long. Germline V gene lookup returns CDR1 SGHAT and CDR2 FQNNGV.

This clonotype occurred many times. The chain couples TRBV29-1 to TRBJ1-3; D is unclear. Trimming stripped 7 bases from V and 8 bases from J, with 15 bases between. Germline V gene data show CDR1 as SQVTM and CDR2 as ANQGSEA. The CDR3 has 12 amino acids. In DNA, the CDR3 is TGCAGCGCCGGGCGGGTTGGGGACACCATATATTTT. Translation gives CSAGRVGDTIYF.

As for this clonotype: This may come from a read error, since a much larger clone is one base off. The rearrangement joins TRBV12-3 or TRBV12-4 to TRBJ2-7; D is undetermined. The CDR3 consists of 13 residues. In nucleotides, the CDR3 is TGTGACAGCAGTTTTGCGTTTCAGGTCGAGCAGTACTTC. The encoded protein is CDSSFAFQVEQYF.

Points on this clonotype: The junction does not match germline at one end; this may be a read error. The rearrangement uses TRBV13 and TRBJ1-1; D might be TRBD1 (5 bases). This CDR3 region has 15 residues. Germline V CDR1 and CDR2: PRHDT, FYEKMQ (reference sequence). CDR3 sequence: CGSCGGNFMNTEAFF. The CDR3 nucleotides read TGTGGCAGCTGTGGGGGGAATTTTATGAACACTGAAGCTTTCTTT.

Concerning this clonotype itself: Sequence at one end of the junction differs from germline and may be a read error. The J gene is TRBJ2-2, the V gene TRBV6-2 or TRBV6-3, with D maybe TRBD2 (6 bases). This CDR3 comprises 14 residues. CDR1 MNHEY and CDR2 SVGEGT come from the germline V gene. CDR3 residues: CASSYPIHGGKLFF. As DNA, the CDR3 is TGTGCCAGCAGTTATCCCATACATGGCGGGAAGCTGTTTTTT.

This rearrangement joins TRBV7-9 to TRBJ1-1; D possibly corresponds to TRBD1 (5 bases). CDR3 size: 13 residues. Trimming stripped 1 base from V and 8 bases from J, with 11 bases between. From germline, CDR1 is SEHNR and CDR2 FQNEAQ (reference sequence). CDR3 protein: CASSLVGRLEAFF. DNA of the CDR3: TGTGCCAGCAGCTTAGTGGGGCGCTTGGAAGCTTTCTTT.

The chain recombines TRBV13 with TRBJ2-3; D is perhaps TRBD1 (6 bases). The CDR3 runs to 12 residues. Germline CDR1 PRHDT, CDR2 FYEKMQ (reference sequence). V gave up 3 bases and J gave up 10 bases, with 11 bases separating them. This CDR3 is CASSFTGRPQYF. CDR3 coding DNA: TGTGCCAGCAGCTTCACAGGGCGGCCGCAGTATTTT. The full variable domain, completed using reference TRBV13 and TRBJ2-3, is AAGVIQSPRHLIKEKRETATLKCYPIPRHDTVYWYQQGPGQDPQFLISFYEKMQSDKGSIPDRFSAQQFSDYHSELNMSSLELGDSALYFCASSFTGRPQYFGPGTRLTVL.

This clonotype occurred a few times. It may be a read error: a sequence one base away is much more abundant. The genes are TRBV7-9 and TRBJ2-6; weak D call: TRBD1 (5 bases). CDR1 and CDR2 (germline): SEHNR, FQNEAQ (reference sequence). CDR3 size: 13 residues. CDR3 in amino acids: CATRASGASVLTF. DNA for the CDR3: TGTGCCACCAGGGCTTCTGGGGCCAGCGTCCTGACTTTC. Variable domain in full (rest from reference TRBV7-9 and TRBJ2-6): DTGVSQNPRHKITKRGQNVTFRCDPISEHNRLYWYRQTLGQGPEFLTYFQNEAQLEKSRLLSDRFSAERPKGSFSTLEIQRTEQGDSAMYLCATRASGASVLTFGAGSRLTVL.

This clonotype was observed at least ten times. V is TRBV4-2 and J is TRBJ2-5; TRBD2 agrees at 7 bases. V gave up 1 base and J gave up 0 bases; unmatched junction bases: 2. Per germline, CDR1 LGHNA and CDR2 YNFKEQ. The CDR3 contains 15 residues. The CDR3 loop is CASSQGGRDQETQYF. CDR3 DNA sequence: TGTGCCAGCAGCCAAGGAGGGAGGGACCAAGAGACCCAGTACTTC.

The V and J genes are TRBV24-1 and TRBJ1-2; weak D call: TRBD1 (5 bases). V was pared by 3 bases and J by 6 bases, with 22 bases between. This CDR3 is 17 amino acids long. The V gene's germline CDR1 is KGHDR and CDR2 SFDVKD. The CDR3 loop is CATSDPYRQPGLDGYTF. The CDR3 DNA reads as TGTGCCACCAGTGATCCATACAGGCAACCCGGCTTGGATGGCTACACCTTC.

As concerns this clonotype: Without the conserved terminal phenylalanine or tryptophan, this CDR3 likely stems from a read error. In nucleotides, the CDR3 is TGTGCCAGCAGCTTGGGGACTAGCGGCACAGATACGCAGTATTAT. Protein product: CASSLGTSGTDTQYY. The rearrangement uses TRBV5-4 and TRBJ2-3, with TRBD2 identical over 9 bases. Germline V lookup: CDR1 SGHNT, CDR2 YYREEE (reference sequence). The CDR3 totals 15 residues. J gave up 1 base and V 0 bases, and 0 bases lay outside the gene matches.

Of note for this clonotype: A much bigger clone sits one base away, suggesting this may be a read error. The CDR3 loop reads CAWSETLYEQYF. CDR3 DNA: TGTGCCTGGAGTGAAACTTTATACGAGCAGTACTTC. This sequence joins TRBV30 and TRBJ2-7; no clear D gene. Germline values: CDR1 GTSNPN, CDR2 SVGIG (reference sequence). The length of the CDR3 is 12 residues. V dropped 1 base and J dropped 4 bases, with 8 bases sitting between them.

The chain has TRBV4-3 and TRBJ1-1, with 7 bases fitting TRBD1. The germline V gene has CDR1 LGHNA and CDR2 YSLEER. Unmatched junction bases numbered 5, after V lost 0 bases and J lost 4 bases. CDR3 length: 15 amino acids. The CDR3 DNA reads TGCGCCAGCAGCCAAGAATACTCAGGGGGCACTGAAGCTTTCTTT. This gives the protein CASSQEYSGGTEAFF.

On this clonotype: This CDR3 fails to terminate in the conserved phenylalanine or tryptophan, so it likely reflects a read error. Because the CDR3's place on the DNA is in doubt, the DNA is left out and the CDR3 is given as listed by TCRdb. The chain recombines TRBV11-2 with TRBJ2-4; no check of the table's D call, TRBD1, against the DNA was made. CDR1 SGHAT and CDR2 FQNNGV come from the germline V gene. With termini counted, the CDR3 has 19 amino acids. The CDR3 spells CASSLDSPLGGVAKNIQYV.

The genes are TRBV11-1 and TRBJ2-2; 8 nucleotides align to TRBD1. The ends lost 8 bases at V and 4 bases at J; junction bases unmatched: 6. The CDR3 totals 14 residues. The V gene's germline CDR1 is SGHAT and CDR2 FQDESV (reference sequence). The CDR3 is CASGVDRVTGELFF. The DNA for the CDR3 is TGTGCCAGCGGCGTGGACAGGGTCACCGGGGAGCTGTTTTTT.

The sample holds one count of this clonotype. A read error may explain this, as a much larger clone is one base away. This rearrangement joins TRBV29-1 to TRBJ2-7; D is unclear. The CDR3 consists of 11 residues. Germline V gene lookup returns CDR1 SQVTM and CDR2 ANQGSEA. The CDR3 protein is CSAHGAYKQYF. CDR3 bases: TGCAGCGCTCACGGAGCCTACAAGCAGTACTTC.

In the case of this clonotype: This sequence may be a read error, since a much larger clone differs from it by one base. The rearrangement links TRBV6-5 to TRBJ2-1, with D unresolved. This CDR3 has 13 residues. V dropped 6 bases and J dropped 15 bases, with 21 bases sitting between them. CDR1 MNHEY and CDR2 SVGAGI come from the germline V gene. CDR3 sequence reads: CASSDPVRVQRFF. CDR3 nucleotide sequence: TGTGCCAGCAGCGACCCTGTTCGGGTCCAGCGGTTCTTC.

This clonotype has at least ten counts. The CDR3 protein is CASSLTAADGYTF. DNA of the CDR3: TGTGCCAGCAGCTTAACAGCCGCCGATGGCTACACCTTC. This chain uses TRBV11-3 with TRBJ1-2; no clear D. The CDR3 has 13 amino acids. The V gene's germline CDR1 is SGHNT and CDR2 YENEEA. V dropped 2 bases and J dropped 6 bases, with 10 bases sitting between them. The entire variable domain, with the rest obtained from reference TRBV11-3 and TRBJ1-2, is as follows: EAGVVQSPRYKIIEKKQPVAFWCNPISGHNTLYWYLQNLGQGPELLIRYENEEAVDDSQLPKDRFSAERLKGVDSTLKIQPAELGDSAVYLCASSLTAADGYTFGSGTRLTVV.

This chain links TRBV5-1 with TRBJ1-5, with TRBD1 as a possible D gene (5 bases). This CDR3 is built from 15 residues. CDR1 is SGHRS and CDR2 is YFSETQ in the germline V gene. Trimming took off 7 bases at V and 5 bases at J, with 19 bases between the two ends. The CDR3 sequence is CASSKLGGDHQPQHF. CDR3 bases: TGCGCCAGCTCCAAACTGGGGGGTGACCATCAGCCCCAGCATTTT. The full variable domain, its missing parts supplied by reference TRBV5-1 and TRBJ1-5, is KAGVTQTPRYLIKTRGQQVTLSCSPISGHRSVSWYQQTPGQGLQFLFEYFSETQRNKGNFPGRFSGRQFSNSRSEMNVSTLELGDSALYLCASSKLGGDHQPQHFGDGTRLSIL.

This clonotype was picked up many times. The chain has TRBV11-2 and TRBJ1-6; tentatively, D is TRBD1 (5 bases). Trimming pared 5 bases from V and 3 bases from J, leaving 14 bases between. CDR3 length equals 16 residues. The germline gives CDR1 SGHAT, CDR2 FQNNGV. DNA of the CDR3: TGTGCCAGCAGCACACGCTCACAGGACTATAATTCACCCCTCCACTTT. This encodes CASSTRSQDYNSPLHF.

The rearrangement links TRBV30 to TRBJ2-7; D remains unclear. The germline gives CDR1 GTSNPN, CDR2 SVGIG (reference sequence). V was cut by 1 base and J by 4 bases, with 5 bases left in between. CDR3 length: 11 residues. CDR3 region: CAWSAGYEQYF. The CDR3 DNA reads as TGTGCCTGGAGTGCCGGATACGAGCAGTACTTC.